This T cell receptor beta chain stems from a study of T cell responses to AZD1222 COVID-19 vaccine. Findings and caveats of the study: White British ancestry dominated among donors, who included more females, and clonal diversity was possibly underestimated.

Only in-frame clones appear in the TCRdb table, and some are missing; sequencing was by immunoSEQ multiplex PCR. The sample holds over 100,000 clones, over 80% seen once. V gave up 0 bases and J gave up 2 bases, with 14 bases separating them. Germline assignment: CDR1 MNHEY and CDR2 SVGEGT. The CDR3 is 17 residues long. On this clone: Its antigen remains unknown.

This specimen was peripheral blood, taken on day 0 of AZD1222 vaccination. The chain links TRBV6-2 or TRBV6-3 to TRBJ2-1; the D is unclear. This sequence originates from an adult in good health. The CDR3 region is CASSYSNLRRPYNEQFF. The CDR3 DNA reads as TGTGCCAGCAGTTACTCAAATCTTAGGAGACCCTACAATGAGCAGTTCTTC.